This T cell receptor beta chain was sequenced for a study of lymphopenia after photon versus proton radiotherapy. With respect to this clone: The antigen remains undetermined.

General study findings and limits: Photon-treated patients lost naive T cells and TCR diversity; proton-treated stayed stable.

Only in-frame clones appear in the TCRdb table, and some are missing; sequencing was by immunoSEQ multiplex PCR. The table records 37,000 or so clones, about 86% of them present only once. The germline V gene has CDR1 SGHRS and CDR2 YFSETQ. Trimming took 0 bases from V and 0 from J, leaving 7 bases between them. This CDR3 is built from 14 residues. The sample here was peripheral blood, taken from a patient treated with proton-based radiotherapy. V gene TRBV5-1 combines with J gene TRBJ2-7; maybe TRBD2 (5 bases). The source is a woman between 65 and 79 years old with pancreatic cancer. Some clones in this sample may be carry-over from other donors' samples. The CDR3 sequence: CASSLGLSSYEQYF. CDR3 in DNA: TGCGCCAGCAGCTTGGGACTAAGCTCCTACGAGCAGTACTTC.